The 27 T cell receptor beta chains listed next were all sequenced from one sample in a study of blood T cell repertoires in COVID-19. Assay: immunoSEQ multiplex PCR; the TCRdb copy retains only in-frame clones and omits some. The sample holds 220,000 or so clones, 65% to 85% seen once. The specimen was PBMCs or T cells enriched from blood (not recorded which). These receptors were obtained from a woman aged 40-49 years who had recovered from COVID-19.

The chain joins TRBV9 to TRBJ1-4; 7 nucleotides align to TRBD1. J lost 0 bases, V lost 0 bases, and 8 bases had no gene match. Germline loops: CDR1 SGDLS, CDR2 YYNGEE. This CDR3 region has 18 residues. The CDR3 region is CASSVATWTGATNEKLFF. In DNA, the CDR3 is TGTGCCAGCAGCGTAGCTACGTGGACAGGAGCAACTAATGAAAAACTGTTTTTT.

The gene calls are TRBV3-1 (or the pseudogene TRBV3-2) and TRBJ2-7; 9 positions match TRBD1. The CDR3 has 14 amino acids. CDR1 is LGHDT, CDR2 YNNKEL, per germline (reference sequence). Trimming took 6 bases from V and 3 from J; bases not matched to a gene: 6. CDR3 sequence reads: CASRARDRDYEQYF. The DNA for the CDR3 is TGTGCCAGCAGGGCTCGGGACAGGGACTACGAGCAGTACTTC.

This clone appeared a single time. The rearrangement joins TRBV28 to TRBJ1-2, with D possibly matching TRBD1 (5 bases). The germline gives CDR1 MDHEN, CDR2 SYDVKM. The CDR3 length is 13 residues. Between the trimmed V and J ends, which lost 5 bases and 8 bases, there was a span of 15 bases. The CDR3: CASSRWGGSGYTF. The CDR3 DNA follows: TGTGCCAGCAGTCGATGGGGGGGATCCGGCTACACCTTC.

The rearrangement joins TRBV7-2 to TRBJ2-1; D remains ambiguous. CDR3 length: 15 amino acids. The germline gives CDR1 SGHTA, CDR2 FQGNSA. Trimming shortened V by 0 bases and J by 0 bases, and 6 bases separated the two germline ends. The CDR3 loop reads CASSLAGYSYNEQFF. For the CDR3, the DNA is TGTGCCAGCAGCTTAGCGGGCTACTCCTACAATGAGCAGTTCTTC.

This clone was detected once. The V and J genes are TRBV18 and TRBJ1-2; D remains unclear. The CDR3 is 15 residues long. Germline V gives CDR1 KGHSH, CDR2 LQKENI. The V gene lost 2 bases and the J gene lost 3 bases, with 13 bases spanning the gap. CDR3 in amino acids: CASSPALREDYGYTF. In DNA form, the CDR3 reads TGTGCCAGCTCACCAGCCCTGAGGGAGGACTATGGCTACACCTTC.

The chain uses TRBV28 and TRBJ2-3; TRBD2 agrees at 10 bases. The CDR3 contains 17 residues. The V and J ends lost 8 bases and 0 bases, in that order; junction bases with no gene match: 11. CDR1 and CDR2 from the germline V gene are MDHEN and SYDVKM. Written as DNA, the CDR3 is TGTGCCAGCGGAAATCTACTAGCGGGACCCAGCACAGATACGCAGTATTTT. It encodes CASGNLLAGPSTDTQYF.

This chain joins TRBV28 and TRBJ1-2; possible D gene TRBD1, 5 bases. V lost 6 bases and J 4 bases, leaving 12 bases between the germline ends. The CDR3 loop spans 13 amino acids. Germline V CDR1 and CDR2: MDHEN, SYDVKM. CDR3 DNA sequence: TGTGCCAGCAGCCTGACAGTCCGCTATGGCTACACCTTC. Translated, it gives CASSLTVRYGYTF.

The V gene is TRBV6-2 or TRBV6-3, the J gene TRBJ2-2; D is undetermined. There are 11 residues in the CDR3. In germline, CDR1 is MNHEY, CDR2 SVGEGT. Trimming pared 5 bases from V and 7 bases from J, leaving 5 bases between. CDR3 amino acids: CASSNGGELFF. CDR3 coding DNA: TGTGCCAGCAGTAACGGCGGGGAGCTGTTTTTT.

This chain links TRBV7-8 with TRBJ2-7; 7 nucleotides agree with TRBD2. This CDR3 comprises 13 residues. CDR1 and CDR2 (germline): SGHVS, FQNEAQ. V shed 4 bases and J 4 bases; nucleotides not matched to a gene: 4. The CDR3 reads CASSSGLPYEQYV. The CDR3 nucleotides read TGTGCCAGCAGCTCGGGACTACCATACGAGCAGTACGTC.

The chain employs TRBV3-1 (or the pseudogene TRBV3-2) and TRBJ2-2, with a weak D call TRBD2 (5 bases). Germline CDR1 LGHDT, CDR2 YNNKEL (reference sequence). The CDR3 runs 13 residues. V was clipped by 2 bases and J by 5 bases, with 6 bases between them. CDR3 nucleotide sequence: TGTGCCAGCAGCCAAAGGAGGACCGGGGAGCTGTTTTTT. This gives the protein CASSQRRTGELFF.

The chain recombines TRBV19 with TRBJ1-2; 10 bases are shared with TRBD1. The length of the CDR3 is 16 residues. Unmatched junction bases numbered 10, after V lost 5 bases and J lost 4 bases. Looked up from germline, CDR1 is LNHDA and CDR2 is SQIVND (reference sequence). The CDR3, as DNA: TGTGCCAGTAGTCCCCTCGGACAGGGGGTAGGCTATGGCTACACCTTC. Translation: CASSPLGQGVGYGYTF.

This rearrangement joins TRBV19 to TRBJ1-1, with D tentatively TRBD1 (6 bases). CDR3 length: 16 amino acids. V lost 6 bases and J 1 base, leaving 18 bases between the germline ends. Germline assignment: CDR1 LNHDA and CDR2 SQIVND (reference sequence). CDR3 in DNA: TGTGCCAGTAGGACACTTCCGGGGACAAGGAACACTGAAGCTTTCTTT. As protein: CASRTLPGTRNTEAFF. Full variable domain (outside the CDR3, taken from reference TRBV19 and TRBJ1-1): DGGITQSPKYLFRKEGQNVTLSCEQNLNHDAMYWYRQDPGQGLRLIYYSQIVNDFQKGDIAEGYSVSREKKESFPLTVTSAQKNPTAFYLCASRTLPGTRNTEAFFGQGTRLTVV.

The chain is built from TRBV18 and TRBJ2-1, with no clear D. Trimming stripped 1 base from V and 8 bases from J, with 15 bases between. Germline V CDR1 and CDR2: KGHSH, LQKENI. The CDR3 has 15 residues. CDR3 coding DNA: TGTGCCAGCTCACCACAGCCCTCTGAGGTGGATGAGCAGTTCTTC. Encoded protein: CASSPQPSEVDEQFF.

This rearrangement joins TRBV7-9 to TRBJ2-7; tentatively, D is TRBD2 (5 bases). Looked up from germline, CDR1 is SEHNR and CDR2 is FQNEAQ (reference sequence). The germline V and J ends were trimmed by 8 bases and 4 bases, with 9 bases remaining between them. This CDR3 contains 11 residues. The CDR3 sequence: CASGGGYEQYF. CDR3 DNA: TGTGCCAGCGGAGGAGGATACGAGCAGTACTTC. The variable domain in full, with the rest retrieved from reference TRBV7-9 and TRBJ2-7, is DTGVSQNPRHKITKRGQNVTFRCDPISEHNRLYWYRQTLGQGPEFLTYFQNEAQLEKSRLLSDRFSAERPKGSFSTLEIQRTEQGDSAMYLCASGGGYEQYFGPGTRLTVT.

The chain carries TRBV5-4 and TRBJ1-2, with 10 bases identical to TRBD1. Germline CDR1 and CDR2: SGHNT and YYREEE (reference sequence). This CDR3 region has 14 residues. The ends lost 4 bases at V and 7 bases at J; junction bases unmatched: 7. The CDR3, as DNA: TGTGCCAGCAGCCACGGGACAGGGGCGGGTGGCTACACCTTC. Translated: CASSHGTGAGGYTF.

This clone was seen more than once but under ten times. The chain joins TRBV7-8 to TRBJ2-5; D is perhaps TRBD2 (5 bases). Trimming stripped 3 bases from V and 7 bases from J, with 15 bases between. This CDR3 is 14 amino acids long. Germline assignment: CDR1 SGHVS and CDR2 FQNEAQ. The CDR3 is CASSFDERAVTQYF. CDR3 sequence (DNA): TGTGCCAGCAGCTTTGACGAGAGGGCCGTGACCCAGTACTTC. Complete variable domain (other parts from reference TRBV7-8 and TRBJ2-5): GAGVSQSPRYKVAKRGQDVALRCDPISGHVSLFWYQQALGQGPEFLTYFQNEAQLDKSGLPSDRFFAERPEGSVSTLKIQRTQQEDSAVYLCASSFDERAVTQYFGPGTRLLVL.

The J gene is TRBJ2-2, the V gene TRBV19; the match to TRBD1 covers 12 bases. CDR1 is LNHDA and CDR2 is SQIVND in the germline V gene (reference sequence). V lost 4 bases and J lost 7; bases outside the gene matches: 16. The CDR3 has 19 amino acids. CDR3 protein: CASSTPGQGAQKLVGELFF. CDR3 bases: TGTGCCAGTAGTACGCCGGGACAGGGGGCGCAGAAACTTGTCGGGGAGCTGTTTTTT.

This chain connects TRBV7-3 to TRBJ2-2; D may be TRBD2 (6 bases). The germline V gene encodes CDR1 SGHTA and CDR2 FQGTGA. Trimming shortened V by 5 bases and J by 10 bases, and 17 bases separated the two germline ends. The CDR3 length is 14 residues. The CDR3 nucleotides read TGTGCCAGCAGCGCGGGACGCAGGTCCGAGGAGCTGTTTTTT. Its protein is CASSAGRRSEELFF.

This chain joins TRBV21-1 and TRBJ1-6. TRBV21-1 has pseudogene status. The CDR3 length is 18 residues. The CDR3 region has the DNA TGTGCCAGCAGCAAAGGCGGGGGGCGCGGCTCCTATAATTCACCCCTCCACTTT. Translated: CASSKGGGRGSYNSPLHF.

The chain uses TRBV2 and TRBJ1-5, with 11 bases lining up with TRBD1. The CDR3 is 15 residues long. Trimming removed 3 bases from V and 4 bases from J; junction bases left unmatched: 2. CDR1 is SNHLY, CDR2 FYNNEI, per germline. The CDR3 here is CASSDWDRGNQPQHF. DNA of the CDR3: TGTGCCAGCAGTGACTGGGACAGGGGGAATCAGCCCCAGCATTTT.

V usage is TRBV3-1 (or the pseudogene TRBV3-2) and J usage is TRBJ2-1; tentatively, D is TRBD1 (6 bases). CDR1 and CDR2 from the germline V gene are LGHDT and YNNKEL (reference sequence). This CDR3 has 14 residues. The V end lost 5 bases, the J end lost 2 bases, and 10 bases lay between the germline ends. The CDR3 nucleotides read TGTGCCAGCAGCAACAGGGACACCTACAATGAGCAGTTCTTC. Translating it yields CASSNRDTYNEQFF.

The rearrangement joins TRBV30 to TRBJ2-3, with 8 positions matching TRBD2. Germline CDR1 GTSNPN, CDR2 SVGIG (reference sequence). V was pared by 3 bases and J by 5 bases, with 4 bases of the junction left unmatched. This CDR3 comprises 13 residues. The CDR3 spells CAWSTGRVDTQYF. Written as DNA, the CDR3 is TGTGCCTGGAGCACCGGGAGGGTAGATACGCAGTATTTT.

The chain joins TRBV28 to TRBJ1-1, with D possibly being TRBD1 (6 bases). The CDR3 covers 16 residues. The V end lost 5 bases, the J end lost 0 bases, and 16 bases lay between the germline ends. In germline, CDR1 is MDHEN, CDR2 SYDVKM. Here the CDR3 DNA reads TGTGCCAGCAGTCCCCATCCGGGGGGCGTGAACACTGAAGCTTTCTTT. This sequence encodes CASSPHPGGVNTEAFF.

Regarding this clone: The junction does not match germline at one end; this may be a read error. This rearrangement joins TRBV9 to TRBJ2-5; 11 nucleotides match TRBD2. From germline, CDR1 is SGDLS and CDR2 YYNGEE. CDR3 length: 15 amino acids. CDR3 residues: CASSLSGGGQGTQYF. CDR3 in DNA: TGTGCCAGCAGCCTTAGCGGGGGGGGCCAAGGGACCCAGTACTTC. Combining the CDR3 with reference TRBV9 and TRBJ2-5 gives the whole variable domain DSGVTQTPKHLITATGQRVTLRCSPRSGDLSVYWYQQSLDQGLQFLIQYYNGEERAKGNILERFSAQQFPDLHSELNLSSLELGDSALYFCASSLSGGGQGTQYFGPGTRLLVL.

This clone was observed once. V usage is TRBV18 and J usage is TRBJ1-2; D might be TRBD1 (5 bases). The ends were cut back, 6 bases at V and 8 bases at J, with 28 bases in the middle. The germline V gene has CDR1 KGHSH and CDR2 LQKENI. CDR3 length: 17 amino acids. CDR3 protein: CASSPMERGAGRYGYTF. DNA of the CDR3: TGTGCCAGCTCCCCTATGGAGAGGGGAGCAGGGAGGTACGGCTACACCTTC. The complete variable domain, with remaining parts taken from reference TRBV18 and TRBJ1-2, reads NAGVMQNPRHLVRRRGQEARLRCSPMKGHSHVYWYRQLPEEGLKFMVYLQKENIIDESGMPKERFSAEFPKEGPSILRIQQVVRGDSAAYFCASSPMERGAGRYGYTFGSGTRLTVV.

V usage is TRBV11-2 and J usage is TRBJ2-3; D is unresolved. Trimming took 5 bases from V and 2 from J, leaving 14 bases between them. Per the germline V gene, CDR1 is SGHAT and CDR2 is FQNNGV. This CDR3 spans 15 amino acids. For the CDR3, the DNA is TGTGCCAGCAGCCCCTATTCGCTCACCACAGATACGCAGTATTTT. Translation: CASSPYSLTTDTQYF. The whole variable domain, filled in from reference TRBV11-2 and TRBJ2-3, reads EAGVAQSPRYKIIEKRQSVAFWCNPISGHATLYWYQQILGQGPKLLIQFQNNGVVDDSQLPKDRFSAERLKGVDSTLKIQPAKLEDSAVYLCASSPYSLTTDTQYFGPGTRLTVL.

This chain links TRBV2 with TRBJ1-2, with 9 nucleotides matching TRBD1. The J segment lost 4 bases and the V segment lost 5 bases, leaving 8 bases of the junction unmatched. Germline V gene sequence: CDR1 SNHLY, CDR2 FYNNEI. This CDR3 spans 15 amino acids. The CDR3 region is CASSLQGAALYGYTF. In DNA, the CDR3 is TGTGCCAGCAGTTTACAGGGGGCAGCCCTCTATGGCTACACCTTC.